The following is a T cell receptor (beta chain) sequence with its context. This entry belongs to a study of T cell changes during pregnancy in multiple sclerosis. CDR3 length: 13 amino acids. The V gene lost 0 bases and the J gene lost 8 bases, with 11 bases spanning the gap. Germline values: CDR1 SGHDT, CDR2 YYEEEE. Generated by immunoSEQ multiplex PCR, the TCRdb table keeps only in-frame clones and is missing some. Seen here are some 45,000 clones, around 95% observed once, and the top ten hold almost 6%. The chain has TRBV5-6 and TRBJ1-2; the D is unclear. Sequencing was performed on CD8+ T cells from peripheral blood mononuclear cells, taken in the first trimester of pregnancy. This sequence was found in a female donor with multiple sclerosis, enrolled in a pregnancy study. CDR3 sequence (DNA): TGTGCCAGCAGCTTGGTGGGAGAGGAGGGCTACACCTTC. Protein: CASSLVGEEGYTF.